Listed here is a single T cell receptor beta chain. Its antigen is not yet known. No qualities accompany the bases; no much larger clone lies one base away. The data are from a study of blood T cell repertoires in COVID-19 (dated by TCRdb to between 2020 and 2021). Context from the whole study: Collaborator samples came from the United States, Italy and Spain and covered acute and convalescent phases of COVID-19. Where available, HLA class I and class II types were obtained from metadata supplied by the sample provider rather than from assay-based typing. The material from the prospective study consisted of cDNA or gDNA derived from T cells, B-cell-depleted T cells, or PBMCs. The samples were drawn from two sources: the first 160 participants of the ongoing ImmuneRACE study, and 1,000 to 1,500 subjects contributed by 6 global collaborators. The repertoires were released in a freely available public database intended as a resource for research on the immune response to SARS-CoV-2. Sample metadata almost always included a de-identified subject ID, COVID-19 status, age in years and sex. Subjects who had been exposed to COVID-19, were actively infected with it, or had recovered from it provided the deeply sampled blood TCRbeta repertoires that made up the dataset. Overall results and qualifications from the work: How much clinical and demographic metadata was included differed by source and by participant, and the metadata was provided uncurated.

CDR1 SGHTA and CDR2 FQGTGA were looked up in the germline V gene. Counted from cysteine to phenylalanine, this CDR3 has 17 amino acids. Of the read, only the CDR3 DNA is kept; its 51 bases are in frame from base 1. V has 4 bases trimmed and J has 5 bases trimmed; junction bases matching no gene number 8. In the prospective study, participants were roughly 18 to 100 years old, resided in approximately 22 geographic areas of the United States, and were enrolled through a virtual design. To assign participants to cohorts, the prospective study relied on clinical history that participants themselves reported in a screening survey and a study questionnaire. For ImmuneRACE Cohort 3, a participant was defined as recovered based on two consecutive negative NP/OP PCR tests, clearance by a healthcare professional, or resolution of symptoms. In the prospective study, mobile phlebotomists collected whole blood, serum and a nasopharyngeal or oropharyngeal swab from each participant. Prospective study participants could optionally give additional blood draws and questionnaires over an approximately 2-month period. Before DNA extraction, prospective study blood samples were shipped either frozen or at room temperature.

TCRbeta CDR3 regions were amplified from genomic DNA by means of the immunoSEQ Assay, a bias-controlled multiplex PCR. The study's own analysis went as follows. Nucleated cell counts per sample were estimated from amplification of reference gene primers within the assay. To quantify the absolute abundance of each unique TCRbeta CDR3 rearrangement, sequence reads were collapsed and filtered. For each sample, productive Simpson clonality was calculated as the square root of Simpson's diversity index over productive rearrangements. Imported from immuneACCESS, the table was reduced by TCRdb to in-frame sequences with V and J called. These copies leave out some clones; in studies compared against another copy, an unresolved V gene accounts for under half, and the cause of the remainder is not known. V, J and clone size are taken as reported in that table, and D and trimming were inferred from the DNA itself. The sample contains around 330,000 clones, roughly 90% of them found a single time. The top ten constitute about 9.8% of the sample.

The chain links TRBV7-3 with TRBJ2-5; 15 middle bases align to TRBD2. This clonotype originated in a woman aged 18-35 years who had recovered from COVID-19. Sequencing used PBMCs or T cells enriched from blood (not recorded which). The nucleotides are TGTGCCAGCAGCTCGGGACTAGCGGGAGGAGTAGCGGAGACCCAGTACTTC. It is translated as CASSSGLAGGVAETQYF.